The 26 T cell receptor beta chains below come from one sample, sequenced in a study of vaccination effects on CD4 cells after COVID-19. These receptors are not linked to any known antigen. Isolating CD4+ T cells followed about 11 days of culture. Generated by immunoSEQ multiplex PCR, the TCRdb table keeps only in-frame clones and is missing some. The sample consists of 70,000 or so clones, 70% to 80% of them appearing once. The sample here was CD4+ T cells from PBMCs cultured without peptide, taken before COVID-19 vaccination. The receptors here all came from a human donor who received a COVID-19 vaccine.

The chain joins TRBV7-3 to TRBJ2-1; 9 positions match TRBD2. CDR1 and CDR2 (germline): SGHTA, FQGTGA. Trimming removed 7 bases from V and 8 bases from J; junction bases left unmatched: 12. The CDR3 runs to 15 residues. CDR3 residues: CASKERGDTGDEQFF. The CDR3 DNA is TGTGCCAGCAAAGAGCGGGGGGACACTGGGGATGAGCAGTTCTTC.

J is TRBJ1-5 and V is TRBV19; 7 positions match TRBD1. V shed 8 bases and J 3 bases; nucleotides not matched to a gene: 13. Germline V lookup: CDR1 LNHDA, CDR2 SQIVND (reference sequence). CDR3 length: 16 amino acids. Written as DNA, the CDR3 is TGTGCCAGTTTCCCGTCGACAGGGCGGTACAATCAGCCCCAGCATTTT. Translating gives CASFPSTGRYNQPQHF. Together with reference TRBV19 and TRBJ1-5, the CDR3 gives the full variable domain: DGGITQSPKYLFRKEGQNVTLSCEQNLNHDAMYWYRQDPGQGLRLIYYSQIVNDFQKGDIAEGYSVSREKKESFPLTVTSAQKNPTAFYLCASFPSTGRYNQPQHFGDGTRLSIL.

The CDR3 spells CASSPQLSGANVLTF. In DNA, the CDR3 is TGTGCCAGTAGCCCCCAACTCTCTGGGGCCAACGTCCTGACTTTC. This sequence joins TRBV19 and TRBJ2-6; D remains unclear. This CDR3 comprises 15 residues. The germline gives CDR1 LNHDA, CDR2 SQIVND (reference sequence). V was cut by 6 bases and J by 0 bases, with 9 bases left in between.

This chain uses TRBV30 with TRBJ1-2, with D possibly being TRBD1 (6 bases). CDR1 is GTSNPN and CDR2 is SVGIG in the germline V gene (reference sequence). The CDR3 loop spans 13 amino acids. Trimming shortened V by 0 bases and J by 4 bases, and 9 bases separated the two germline ends. The CDR3 DNA is TGTGCCTGGAGTGTGGGGGCGGGCTATGGCTACACCTTC. Residues: CAWSVGAGYGYTF.

This sequence joins TRBV7-8 and TRBJ2-3; no definite D call. This CDR3 contains 14 residues. Germline CDR1 SGHVS, CDR2 FQNEAQ. The V and J ends lost 1 base and 7 bases respectively, with 12 bases between them. The DNA of the CDR3 is TGTGCCAGCAGCTTAGGCCCCTCCAGAAATACGCAGTATTTT. Translated, it gives CASSLGPSRNTQYF.

This chain connects TRBV29-1 to TRBJ2-3, with 12 nucleotides matching TRBD1. Losses at the gene ends were 3 bases for V and 4 bases for J; bases not matched to a gene: 2. The germline V gene encodes CDR1 SQVTM and CDR2 ANQGSEA. This CDR3 is built from 14 residues. As DNA, the CDR3 is TGCAGCGTTGAGGGACAGGGGGCGTCAGATACGCAGTATTTT. This translates into CSVEGQGASDTQYF.

There are a few counts of this clone. V usage is TRBV7-9 and J usage is TRBJ2-3; TRBD1 might be the D (5 bases). The CDR3 has 13 residues. The germline V gene encodes CDR1 SEHNR and CDR2 FQNEAQ (reference sequence). V gave up 1 base and J gave up 6 bases, with 8 bases separating them. The CDR3 region is CASSLGGRDTQYF. In DNA, the CDR3 is TGTGCCAGCAGCTTAGGGGGCCGGGATACGCAGTATTTT.

The V and J genes are TRBV3-1 (or the pseudogene TRBV3-2) and TRBJ2-5; D unresolved. CDR1 is LGHDT, CDR2 YNNKEL, per germline (reference sequence). Trimming removed 4 bases at V and 9 bases at J, with 12 bases between. The CDR3 runs to 12 residues. The DNA of the CDR3 is TGTGCCAGCAGCCTTTTAGGACGGGCCCAGTACTTC. This sequence encodes CASSLLGRAQYF.

The count of this clone is one. DNA for the CDR3: TGTGCCAGTAGCCACAGGGAGTTTGGTCGGAATACGCAGTATTTT. Its protein product is CASSHREFGRNTQYF. The rearrangement uses TRBV19 and TRBJ2-3; possible D gene TRBD1, 6 bases. V dropped 6 bases and J dropped 7 bases, with 20 bases sitting between them. The CDR3 loop spans 15 amino acids. Germline CDR1 and CDR2: LNHDA and SQIVND (reference sequence).

The V call is TRBV12-3 or TRBV12-4, the J call TRBJ1-2; tentatively, D is TRBD1 (5 bases). CDR3 size: 13 residues. V was shortened by 3 bases and J by 1 base, with 6 bases between the two germline ends. CDR3 in amino acids: CASSLRGNYGYTF. CDR3 sequence (DNA): TGTGCCAGCAGTTTGAGGGGTAACTATGGCTACACCTTC.

The V and J genes are TRBV28 and TRBJ2-3, with 8 bases lining up with TRBD2. CDR3 length: 15 residues. Germline V CDR1 and CDR2: MDHEN, SYDVKM. J was trimmed by 4 bases and V by 4 bases; bases with no gene match: 7. CDR3 nucleotide sequence: TGTGCCAGCAGTTCCGCCGGGACTAGATCAGATACGCAGTATTTT. Translated: CASSSAGTRSDTQYF. Full variable domain (missing parts from reference TRBV28 and TRBJ2-3): DVKVTQSSRYLVKRTGEKVFLECVQDMDHENMFWYRQDPGLGLRLIYFSYDVKMKEKGDIPEGYSVSREKKERFSLILESASTNQTSMYLCASSSAGTRSDTQYFGPGTRLTVL.

The chain recombines TRBV5-8 with TRBJ2-7; unclear D gene. The CDR3 has 15 amino acids. V was clipped by 4 bases and J by 2 bases, with 16 bases between them. Germline CDR1 is SGHTS and CDR2 is YDEGEE. The CDR3 reads CASSRRSTPTYEQYV. CDR3 DNA sequence: TGTGCCAGCAGCCGAAGGTCGACTCCTACCTACGAGCAGTACGTC.

V gene TRBV11-2 combines with J gene TRBJ2-5; D call uncertain. Germline lookup yields CDR1 SGHAT and CDR2 FQNNGV. The CDR3 covers 15 residues. V was clipped by 6 bases and J by 1 base, with 15 bases between them. The CDR3 spells CASRDPRSFQETQYF. CDR3 bases: TGTGCCAGCAGAGACCCTAGGTCTTTCCAAGAGACCCAGTACTTC.

This chain connects TRBV5-1 to TRBJ1-4; D uncertain. V was pared by 4 bases and J by 6 bases, with 13 bases between. The CDR3 length is 14 residues. Germline V lookup: CDR1 SGHRS, CDR2 YFSETQ. In nucleotides, the CDR3 is TGCGCCAGCAGCGAAGAGTACCGGGATGAAAAACTGTTTTTT. It translates to CASSEEYRDEKLFF.

This clone was picked up a small number of times. The chain is built from TRBV4-2 and TRBJ2-3; 7 positions match TRBD2. V trimming: 3 bases; J trimming: 3 bases; junction bases outside the gene matches: 6. The CDR3 spans 15 residues. CDR1 and CDR2 (germline): LGHNA, YNFKEQ. The CDR3 DNA reads TGTGCCAGCAGCCACCCGAGCGGGGTAACAGATACGCAGTATTTT. Its protein product is CASSHPSGVTDTQYF.

V and J are TRBV18 and TRBJ1-4; D not resolved. The CDR3 is 14 amino acids. Per the germline V gene, CDR1 is KGHSH and CDR2 is LQKENI. The V gene lost 0 bases and the J gene lost 2 bases, with 4 bases spanning the gap. CDR3 region: CASSPPGTNEKLFF. The CDR3 region has the DNA TGTGCCAGCTCACCACCAGGGACTAATGAAAAACTGTTTTTT.

The chain's CDR3 is CASSSGFRKGREQPQHF. In DNA, the CDR3 is TGTGCCAGCAGCTCAGGGTTTCGGAAGGGGCGAGAACAGCCCCAGCATTTT. The chain carries TRBV9 and TRBJ1-5; weak D call: TRBD1 (5 bases). Looked up from germline, CDR1 is SGDLS and CDR2 is YYNGEE. The CDR3 covers 17 residues. The ends were cut back, 4 bases at V and 7 bases at J, with 24 bases in the middle.

The chain couples TRBV28 to TRBJ1-5, with 7 bases fitting TRBD1. Germline CDR1 is MDHEN and CDR2 is SYDVKM. Losses at the gene ends were 3 bases for V and 2 bases for J; bases not matched to a gene: 4. The length of the CDR3 is 15 residues. The CDR3 DNA reads TGTGCCAGCAGTTTCCCCCAGGGGGGCAATCAGCCCCAGCATTTT. It codes for CASSFPQGGNQPQHF. Full variable domain (outside the CDR3, taken from reference TRBV28 and TRBJ1-5): DVKVTQSSRYLVKRTGEKVFLECVQDMDHENMFWYRQDPGLGLRLIYFSYDVKMKEKGDIPEGYSVSREKKERFSLILESASTNQTSMYLCASSFPQGGNQPQHFGDGTRLSIL.

The count of this clone is one. This rearrangement joins TRBV4-1 to TRBJ2-5; 10 bases are a match to TRBD1. Germline V gene lookup returns CDR1 MGHRA and CDR2 YSYEKL. V shed 6 bases, J shed 5 bases, and the junction held 6 bases outside the gene matches. The CDR3 totals 14 residues. The CDR3 spells CASRPTGGSETQYF. CDR3 coding DNA: TGCGCCAGCAGGCCGACAGGGGGCAGTGAGACCCAGTACTTC.

V usage is TRBV5-8 and J usage is TRBJ2-7; D not certain. CDR3 length: 12 amino acids. CDR1 is SGHTS and CDR2 is YDEGEE in the germline V gene. Trimming pared 2 bases from V and 3 bases from J, leaving 6 bases between. The CDR3 protein is CASSFPDYEQYV. The CDR3 nucleotides read TGTGCCAGCAGCTTTCCCGACTACGAGCAGTACGTC.

This clone was counted a single time. This sequence joins TRBV5-1 and TRBJ2-7, with D possibly being TRBD2 (7 bases). This CDR3 is 13 amino acids long. Germline assignment: CDR1 SGHRS and CDR2 YFSETQ. V lost 0 bases and J lost 9, with 13 bases in between. CDR3 sequence reads: CASSLEGGAGQYV. The CDR3 DNA reads as TGCGCCAGCAGCTTGGAAGGGGGGGCCGGGCAGTACGTC.

J is TRBJ1-5 and V is TRBV2; TRBD1 is a possible D gene (6 bases). V was clipped by 2 bases and J by 6 bases, with 17 bases between them. From germline, CDR1 is SNHLY and CDR2 FYNNEI. This CDR3 has 16 residues. CDR3 protein: CASSESLGATSQPQHF. The CDR3 DNA is TGTGCCAGCAGTGAAAGTTTGGGGGCGACGAGTCAGCCCCAGCATTTT.

The chain carries TRBV28 and TRBJ1-6; D call uncertain. Deletions cut 10 bases from V and 7 bases from J, with 11 bases between. The CDR3 runs to 12 residues. The germline gives CDR1 MDHEN, CDR2 SYDVKM. DNA of the CDR3: TGTGCCACCAGCTCTCAAAATTCACCCCTCCACTTT. It codes for CATSSQNSPLHF.

V gene TRBV5-4 combines with J gene TRBJ2-3; D gene unclear. Trimming cost V 0 bases and J 4 bases, with 6 bases left between them. Germline V gene lookup returns CDR1 SGHNT and CDR2 YYREEE (reference sequence). The CDR3 has 13 amino acids. CDR3 residues: CASSLALADTQYF. CDR3 DNA: TGTGCCAGCAGCTTGGCATTGGCAGATACGCAGTATTTT.

The sample holds a few counts of this clone. The chain links TRBV28 to TRBJ1-3; 7 nucleotides align to TRBD1. Trimming cost V 5 bases and J 4 bases; bases outside gene matches: 11. The CDR3 totals 16 residues. Germline CDR1 is MDHEN and CDR2 is SYDVKM. CDR3 sequence: CASSSPHRGTGNTIYF. CDR3 nucleotide sequence: TGTGCCAGCAGTAGCCCTCACAGGGGAACAGGAAACACCATATATTTT.

This chain connects TRBV18 to TRBJ1-5; D is undetermined. The CDR3 runs 13 residues. Germline CDR1 is KGHSH and CDR2 is LQKENI. V lost 4 bases to trimming and J lost 6 bases, with 10 bases between them. The CDR3 DNA reads as TGTGCCAGCTCACAGGAGAGGGCTCAGCCCCAGCATTTT. The encoded protein is CASSQERAQPQHF. Full variable domain (remainder filled in from reference TRBV18 and TRBJ1-5): NAGVMQNPRHLVRRRGQEARLRCSPMKGHSHVYWYRQLPEEGLKFMVYLQKENIIDESGMPKERFSAEFPKEGPSILRIQQVVRGDSAAYFCASSQERAQPQHFGDGTRLSIL.